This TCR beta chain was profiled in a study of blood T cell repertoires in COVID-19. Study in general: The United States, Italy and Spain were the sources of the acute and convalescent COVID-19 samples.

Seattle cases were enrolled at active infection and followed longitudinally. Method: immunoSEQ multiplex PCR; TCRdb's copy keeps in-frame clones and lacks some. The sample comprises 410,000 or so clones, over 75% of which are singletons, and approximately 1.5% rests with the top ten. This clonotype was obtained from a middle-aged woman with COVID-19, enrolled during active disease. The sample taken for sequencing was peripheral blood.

The CDR3 nucleotides read TGTGCCAGCAGTGAAAGAGGGGGCGAGGACTATGGCTACACCTTC. Translation: CASSERGGEDYGYTF. The chain has TRBV2 and TRBJ1-2; 7 positions match TRBD1. The V gene's germline CDR1 is SNHLY and CDR2 FYNNEI. This CDR3 comprises 15 residues. The junction had 6 bases not matched to a gene; V was cut back by 2 bases and J by 3 bases. Supplemented by reference TRBV2 and TRBJ1-2, the full variable domain reads EPEVTQTPSHQVTQMGQEVILRCVPISNHLYFYWYRQILGQKVEFLVSFYNNEISEKSEIFDDQFSVERPDGSNFTLKIRSTKLEDSAMYFCASSERGGEDYGYTFGSGTRLTVV.